Listed here is a single TCR beta chain. Its antigen remains unidentified. TCRdb's table, derived via immunoSEQ multiplex PCR, lists solely in-frame clones and lacks some. The repertoire consists of 150,000 to 200,000 clones, with more than 85% occurring once and the leading ten covering approximately 2.3%. The record originates from a study of T cell responses to AZD1222 COVID-19 vaccine. Points from the study as a whole: Once two AZD1222 doses were given, Spike-specific TCR breadth and depth went up.

This CDR3 has 16 amino acids. V was trimmed by 5 bases and J by 0 bases, leaving 10 bases between them. Germline V gene sequence: CDR1 KGHDR, CDR2 SFDVKD. The sequencing used peripheral blood, collected on day 0 of AZD1222 vaccination. The TCR sequence derives from an adult in good health. The chain has TRBV24-1 and TRBJ2-6; D uncertain. Written as DNA, the CDR3 is TGTGCCACCAGTGGTGGAAGGAACTCTGGGGCCAACGTCCTGACTTTC. Translated: CATSGGRNSGANVLTF.